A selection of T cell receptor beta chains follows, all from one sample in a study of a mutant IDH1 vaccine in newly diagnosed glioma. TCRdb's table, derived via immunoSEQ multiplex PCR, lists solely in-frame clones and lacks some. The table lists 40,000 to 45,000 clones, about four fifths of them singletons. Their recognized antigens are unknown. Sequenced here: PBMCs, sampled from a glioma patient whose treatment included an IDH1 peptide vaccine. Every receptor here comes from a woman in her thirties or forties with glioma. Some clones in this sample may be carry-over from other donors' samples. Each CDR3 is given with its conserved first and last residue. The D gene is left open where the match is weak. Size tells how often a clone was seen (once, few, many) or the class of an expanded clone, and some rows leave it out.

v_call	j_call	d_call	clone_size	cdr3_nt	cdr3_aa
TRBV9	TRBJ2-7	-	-	TGTGCCAGCAGCGCCCGGGGGGCGGGAGACGAGCAGTACTTC	CASSARGAGDEQYF
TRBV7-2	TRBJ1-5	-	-	TGTGCCAGCAGCAGCAGGGGTTACAGCAATCAGCCCCAGCATTTT	CASSSRGYSNQPQHF
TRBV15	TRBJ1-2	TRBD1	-	TGTGCCACCAGCAGAGATCGGACAGGGGGCTTAGGTGGCTACACCTTC	CATSRDRTGGLGGYTF
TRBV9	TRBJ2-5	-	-	TGTGCCAGCAGCCCCGGGACGGACCCTACTTGGGAGACCCAGTACTTC	CASSPGTDPTWETQYF
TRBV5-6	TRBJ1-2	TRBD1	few	TGTGCCAGCAGCACGGACAGGGGGGCCTATGGCTACACCTTC	CASSTDRGAYGYTF
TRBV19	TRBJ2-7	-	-	TGTGCCAGTAGTATGGGCTACGAGCAGTACTTC	CASSMGYEQYF
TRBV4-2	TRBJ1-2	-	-	TGTGCCAGCAGCCGGGAGGGGTCGCCCGCCTATGGCTACACCTTC	CASSREGSPAYGYTF
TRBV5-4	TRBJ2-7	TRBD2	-	TGTGCCAGCAGCAATAGCGGGAGGGCCCACTACGAGCAGTACTTC	CASSNSGRAHYEQYF
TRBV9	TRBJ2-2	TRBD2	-	TGTGCCAGCAGCGTAGGGGCGGGGGGGCTCAGGACCGGGGAGCTGTTTTTT	CASSVGAGGLRTGELFF
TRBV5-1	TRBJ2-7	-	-	TGCGCCAGCAGCGTCCGACAGGGGCGGGGGCACGAGCAGTACTTC	CASSVRQGRGHEQYF
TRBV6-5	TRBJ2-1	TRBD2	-	TGTGCCAGCATTCGTTACCCGGGAGGTTACAATGAGCAGTTCTTC	CASIRYPGGYNEQFF
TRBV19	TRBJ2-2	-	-	TGTGCCAGTAGTATAGGGAACGGACCTGACTGGGAGCTGTTTTTT	CASSIGNGPDWELFF
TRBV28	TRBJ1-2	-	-	TGTGCCAGCAGTCCCCCGGCGGGGAACTATGGCTACACCTTC	CASSPPAGNYGYTF
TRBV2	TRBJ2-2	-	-	TGTGCCAGCAGTGGGCTCCGCCCAGGGGCCGGGGAGCTGTTTTTT	CASSGLRPGAGELFF
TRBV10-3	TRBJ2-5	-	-	TGTGCCAGCGGGCCGGGAGTCGAAGAGACCCAGTACTTC	CASGPGVEETQYF
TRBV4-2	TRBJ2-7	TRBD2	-	TGTGCCAGCAGCCAAGTAGGAGAGGCAGGCGGCGGGGGGCTTCCCTACGAGCAGTACTTC	CASSQVGEAGGGGLPYEQYF
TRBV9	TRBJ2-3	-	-	TGTGCCAGCAGCGTTTTCAGTAGCACAGATACGCAGTATTTT	CASSVFSSTDTQYF
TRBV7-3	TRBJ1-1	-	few	TGTGCCAGCAGCAAGAAGTTAGGGGGGAACACTGAAGCTTTCTTT	CASSKKLGGNTEAFF
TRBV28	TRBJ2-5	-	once	TGTGCCAGCAGTTCGAGGGCGACCCAGTACTTC	CASSSRATQYF
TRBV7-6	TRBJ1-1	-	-	TGTGCCAGCAGCTCCGGACCAGGGAACACTGAAGCTTTCTTT	CASSSGPGNTEAFF
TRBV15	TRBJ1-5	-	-	TGTGCCACCAGCGGGGGCGGACGGACCAATCAGCCCCAGCATTTT	CATSGGGRTNQPQHF
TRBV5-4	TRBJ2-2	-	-	TGTGCCAGCAGCTTGGTGGGCGGGGAGCTGTTTTTT	CASSLVGGELFF
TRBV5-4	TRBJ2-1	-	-	TGTGCCAGCAGCTATTGGGGGCGTAGCGTTTACAATGAGCAGTTCTTC	CASSYWGRSVYNEQFF
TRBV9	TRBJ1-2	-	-	TGTGCCAGCAGCGCCGACACGACCTATGGCTACACCTTC	CASSADTTYGYTF
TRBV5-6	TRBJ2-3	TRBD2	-	TGTGCCAGCAGCTCCCGGACTAGCGGGACGTTTGGTTTCCCAGATACGCAGTATTTT	CASSSRTSGTFGFPDTQYF
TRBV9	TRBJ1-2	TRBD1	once	TGTGCCAGCAGCGGACTCAGACAGGGAAACTATGGCTACACCTTC	CASSGLRQGNYGYTF
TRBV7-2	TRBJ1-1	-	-	TGTGCCAGCAGCCGTACAGGGAGTACTGAAGCTTTCTTT	CASSRTGSTEAFF
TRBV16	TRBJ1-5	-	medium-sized	TGTGCCAGCAGCCAATCACGAGGGCAGGCCAGCAATCAGCCCCAGCATTTT	CASSQSRGQASNQPQHF
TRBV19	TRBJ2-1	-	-	TGTGCCAGTAGTATAGGGGGGAAGGAGCAGTTCTTC	CASSIGGKEQFF
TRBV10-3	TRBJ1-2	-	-	TGTGCCATCAGTGTAGAGGCCTATGGCTACACCTTC	CAISVEAYGYTF
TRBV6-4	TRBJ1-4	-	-	TGTGCCAGCGCTATACAGGAAAATGAAAAACTGTTTTTT	CASAIQENEKLFF
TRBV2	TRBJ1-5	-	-	TGTGCCAGCAGTGGGGAGGGAGGGGCCCTCAATCAGCCCCAGCATTTT	CASSGEGGALNQPQHF
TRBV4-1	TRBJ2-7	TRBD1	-	TGCGCCAGCAGCCAGACATGGGGACAGCCATACGAGCAGTACTTC	CASSQTWGQPYEQYF
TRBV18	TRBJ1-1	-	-	TGTGCCAGCTCACCAACGAAGAACACTGAAGCTTTCTTT	CASSPTKNTEAFF
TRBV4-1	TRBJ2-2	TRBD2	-	TGCGCCGCGGGGGATCCGAACACCGGGGAGCTGTTTTTT	CAAGDPNTGELFF
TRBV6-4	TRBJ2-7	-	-	TGTGCCAGTATGGGTTGCCCAAACTACGAGCAGTACTTC	CASMGCPNYEQYF
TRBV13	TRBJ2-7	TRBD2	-	TGTGCCAGCAGCTCGGTGGCTAGCGGAAACTACGAGCAGTACTTC	CASSSVASGNYEQYF
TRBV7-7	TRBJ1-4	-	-	TGTGCTAGCAGCTTAGCGACAGATGAAAAACTGTTTTTT	CASSLATDEKLFF
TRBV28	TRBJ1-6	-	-	TGTGCCAGCAGTTTGAGGGGGGTTTCACCCCTCCACTTT	CASSLRGVSPLHF
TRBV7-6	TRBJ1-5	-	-	TGTGCCAGCAGCTTAATTAGGGATCAGCCCCAGCATTTT	CASSLIRDQPQHF
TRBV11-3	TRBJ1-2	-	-	TGTGCCAGCAGCTTAGGTCCGGGCAGGGGCTACACCTTC	CASSLGPGRGYTF
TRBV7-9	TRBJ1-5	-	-	TGTGCCAGCAGCCTAAGTCCGGGCGGGGGAGATAGCAATCAGCCCCAGCATTTT	CASSLSPGGGDSNQPQHF